The 30 T cell receptor beta chains listed next were all sequenced from one sample in a study of blood T cell repertoires in COVID-19. Profiling relied on immunoSEQ multiplex PCR, and the TCRdb table lists in-frame clones only, not all of them. This table holds about 14,000 clones, 65% to 90% found once. The sequenced sample consisted of peripheral blood. The receptors stem from a woman between 50 and 59 years old with active or convalescent COVID-19.

The rearrangement links TRBV9 to TRBJ1-1, with 9 bases fitting TRBD1. V dropped 3 bases and J dropped 4; count of bases not matched to a gene: 16. The germline gives CDR1 SGDLS, CDR2 YYNGEE. This CDR3 has 18 residues. In DNA, the CDR3 is TGTGCCAGCAGCGGCCCTCAGACAGGGGGGCGTGTAGGCACTGAAGCTTTCTTT. Protein sequence: CASSGPQTGGRVGTEAFF.

This clone was observed a handful of times. This chain joins TRBV5-5 and TRBJ2-3; the D gene is possibly TRBD2 (5 bases). Trimming stripped 2 bases from V and 6 bases from J, with 16 bases between. This CDR3 has 15 amino acids. Per the germline V gene, CDR1 is SGHKS and CDR2 is YYEKEE (reference sequence). This CDR3 is CASSFREPESDTQYF. Here the CDR3 DNA reads TGTGCCAGCAGCTTCCGGGAACCGGAATCCGATACGCAGTATTTT.

The genes are TRBV30 and TRBJ1-6; 7 nucleotides line up with TRBD1. J lost 8 bases, V lost 2 bases, and 12 bases had no gene match. Germline-derived CDR1 and CDR2 are GTSNPN and SVGIG (reference sequence). The CDR3 is 16 amino acids. The CDR3 DNA is TGTGCCTGGAGTCCCCCCGGGACAGTTCCTTATTCACCCCTCCACTTT. Translation: CAWSPPGTVPYSPLHF. Supplemented by reference TRBV30 and TRBJ1-6, the full variable domain reads SQTIHQWPATLVQPVGSPLSLECTVEGTSNPNLYWYRQAAGRGLQLLFYSVGIGQISSEVPQNLSASRPQDRQFILSSKKLLLSDSGFYLCAWSPPGTVPYSPLHFGNGTRLTVT.

The chain is built from TRBV5-1 and TRBJ1-6; a possible D gene is TRBD1 (6 bases). Germline V gene sequence: CDR1 SGHRS, CDR2 YFSETQ. V lost 6 bases and J lost 6, with 13 bases in between. This CDR3 is built from 14 residues. The CDR3, as DNA: TGCGCCAGCACCCAGGGGTTCGGTAATTCACCCCTCCACTTT. Protein sequence: CASTQGFGNSPLHF.

This clone was picked up one time. The CDR3 bases are TGTGCCAGCAGCCAAAATAGCGGGAGGGCCACCGGGGAGCTGTTTTTT. Its protein product is CASSQNSGRATGELFF. The chain combines TRBV3-1 (or the pseudogene TRBV3-2) with TRBJ2-2; 11 bases line up with TRBD2. The CDR3 is made up of 16 amino acids. Looked up from germline, CDR1 is LGHDT and CDR2 is YNNKEL (reference sequence). V lost 2 bases and J lost 4; bases outside the gene matches: 3.

The chain employs TRBV3-1 (or the pseudogene TRBV3-2) and TRBJ2-1; weak D call: TRBD2 (7 bases). CDR3 length: 14 amino acids. Germline assignment: CDR1 LGHDT and CDR2 YNNKEL (reference sequence). V was shortened by 4 bases and J by 8 bases, with 15 bases between the two germline ends. This CDR3 reads CASSPYRGGDEQFF. The CDR3, as DNA: TGTGCCAGCAGCCCCTATAGGGGGGGGGATGAGCAGTTCTTC.

This rearrangement joins TRBV3-1 (or the pseudogene TRBV3-2) to TRBJ2-1; the match to TRBD2 covers 9 bases. Trimming removed 4 bases from V and 2 bases from J; junction bases left unmatched: 9. The CDR3 is 17 amino acids. Germline CDR1 is LGHDT and CDR2 is YNNKEL (reference sequence). The CDR3 DNA is TGTGCCAGCAGCCCAGACGTCGGGACTAGCACCTACAATGAGCAGTTCTTC. Translating gives CASSPDVGTSTYNEQFF.

The chain has TRBV7-9 and TRBJ2-7; no reliable D call. The CDR3 is 11 residues long. In germline, CDR1 is SEHNR, CDR2 FQNEAQ (reference sequence). V was pared by 4 bases and J by 5 bases, with 6 bases between. The CDR3 protein is CASSSVDEQYF. The CDR3 nucleotides are TGTGCCAGCAGCTCGGTCGACGAGCAGTACTTC.

Points on this clone: One end of the junction does not line up with germline, which may come from a read error. The rearrangement joins TRBV7-6 to TRBJ2-1; possible D gene TRBD1, 6 bases. There are 14 residues in the CDR3. Germline V gene lookup returns CDR1 SGHVS and CDR2 FNYEAQ. The CDR3 nucleotides read TGTGCCAGCAGCCAGGGACACTCCGACAATGAGCAGTTCTTC. This encodes CASSQGHSDNEQFF.

This chain links TRBV28 with TRBJ1-1; TRBD1 might be the D (6 bases). Germline assignment: CDR1 MDHEN and CDR2 SYDVKM. CDR3 size: 13 residues. V lost 5 bases and J 5 bases, leaving 12 bases between the germline ends. The chain's CDR3 is CASSVQGRTEAFF. Written as DNA, the CDR3 is TGTGCCAGCAGTGTTCAGGGGCGGACTGAAGCTTTCTTT.

The V and J genes are TRBV28 and TRBJ2-1, with D possibly matching TRBD2 (6 bases). Trimming removed 5 bases at V and 1 base at J, with 18 bases between. Germline-derived CDR1 and CDR2 are MDHEN and SYDVKM. The CDR3 sequence is 17 residues long. CDR3 sequence: CASSLAWGWGSYNEQFF. CDR3 nucleotide sequence: TGTGCCAGCAGTCTAGCGTGGGGATGGGGATCCTACAATGAGCAGTTCTTC.

This clone was counted between two and nine times. The genes are TRBV6-5 and TRBJ1-2; no firm D call. CDR1 MNHEY and CDR2 SVGAGI come from the germline V gene. Deletions cut 4 bases from V and 1 base from J, with 10 bases between. The CDR3 consists of 14 residues. CDR3 sequence reads: CASSLSTVNYGYTF. CDR3 nucleotide sequence: TGTGCCAGCAGTTTGAGTACCGTTAACTATGGCTACACCTTC.

This chain links TRBV5-6 with TRBJ2-7; TRBD2 aligns across 7 bases. V was clipped by 4 bases and J by 7 bases; unmatched bases: 17. Germline assignment: CDR1 SGHDT and CDR2 YYEEEE. The CDR3 contains 16 residues. CDR3: CASSPVGGGRAGEQYF. As DNA, the CDR3 is TGTGCCAGCAGCCCCGTTGGGGGTGGGAGGGCTGGTGAGCAGTACTTC.

The CDR3 protein is CASSLKHHYEQYF. CDR3 DNA: TGTGCCAGCAGTTTAAAACACCACTACGAGCAGTACTTC. V gene TRBV28 combines with J gene TRBJ2-7, with D uncertain. Looked up from germline, CDR1 is MDHEN and CDR2 is SYDVKM. The CDR3 contains 13 residues. V shed 2 bases and J shed 3 bases, with 8 bases lying between them.

The chain recombines TRBV7-3 with TRBJ1-4, with a possible D match to TRBD1 (6 bases). Germline CDR1 is SGHTA and CDR2 is FQGTGA. The CDR3 spans 19 residues. V dropped 1 base and J dropped 3 bases, with 21 bases sitting between them. CDR3 protein: CASSLIPAIGEGANEKLFF. CDR3 coding DNA: TGTGCCAGCAGCTTAATCCCCGCCATAGGGGAGGGGGCTAATGAAAAACTGTTTTTT.

The chain combines TRBV19 with TRBJ2-7, with TRBD1 matching 9 bases. Germline loops: CDR1 LNHDA, CDR2 SQIVND (reference sequence). The CDR3 spans 15 residues. V was pared by 5 bases and J by 3 bases, with 8 bases of the junction left unmatched. The CDR3 here is CASSSPGTGHYEQYF. The CDR3 region has the DNA TGTGCCAGTAGTTCTCCCGGGACAGGGCACTACGAGCAGTACTTC.

This clone was counted between two and nine times. The V gene is TRBV7-9, the J gene TRBJ1-5; D gene uncertain. Deletions cut 5 bases from V and 9 bases from J, with 14 bases between. The CDR3 loop spans 13 amino acids. Germline V gene sequence: CDR1 SEHNR, CDR2 FQNEAQ (reference sequence). DNA of the CDR3: TGTGCCAGCAGCATAACCAACTCGGGGCCCCAGCATTTT. Translation gives CASSITNSGPQHF.

This clone occurred once. CDR3 DNA: TGTGCCAGCAGCCAAGTTTGGACAGGGAACACCGGGGAGCTGTTTTTT. Its translation is CASSQVWTGNTGELFF. The gene calls are TRBV14 and TRBJ2-2, with TRBD1 matching over 7 bases. The CDR3 runs to 16 residues. The germline CDR1 and CDR2 sequences are SGHDN and FVKESK. Trimming removed 1 base from V and 1 base from J; junction bases left unmatched: 3.

J is TRBJ1-6 and V is TRBV10-3; no definite D call. From germline, CDR1 is ENHRY and CDR2 SYGVKD. CDR3 length equals 14 residues. Trimming left V 2 bases short and J 4 bases short, with 6 bases between. CDR3 nucleotide sequence: TGTGCCATCAGTGAGCGGGGATATAATTCACCCCTCCACTTT. Amino acid sequence: CAISERGYNSPLHF.

This chain links TRBV19 with TRBJ2-2; a possible D gene is TRBD1 (5 bases). Germline CDR1 is LNHDA and CDR2 is SQIVND (reference sequence). With 8 bases removed from V and 1 base from J, the gap between germline ends came to 17 bases. The CDR3 contains 16 residues. The CDR3 DNA is TGTGCCAGTCGAATGTTTGGACAACGGAACACCGGGGAGCTGTTTTTT. Its protein product is CASRMFGQRNTGELFF.

This clone was seen a single time. The rearrangement links TRBV7-2 to TRBJ2-3; TRBD2 agrees at 7 bases. The CDR3 has 14 residues. Germline V gives CDR1 SGHTA, CDR2 FQGNSA. The V and J ends lost 0 bases and 6 bases, in that order; junction bases with no gene match: 3. The CDR3 DNA reads TGTGCCAGCAGCTTAGCGGGAGGGACGGATACGCAGTATTTT. Protein sequence: CASSLAGGTDTQYF.

To note about this clone: Other DNA variants within this sample encode the same CDR3. In DNA, the CDR3 is TGTGCCAGTAGTATCAGGGGACAGGGACCGAACACTGAAGCTTTCTTT. Its translation is CASSIRGQGPNTEAFF. V gene TRBV19 combines with J gene TRBJ1-1; 9 nucleotides line up with TRBD1. CDR3 length: 16 residues. With 3 bases clipped from V and 1 base from J, the junction kept 6 bases outside the gene matches. CDR1 is LNHDA and CDR2 is SQIVND in the germline V gene (reference sequence).

The V and J genes are TRBV5-1 and TRBJ1-1; the D gene is possibly TRBD1 (6 bases). Trimming stripped 1 base from V and 4 bases from J, with 14 bases between. Germline CDR1 and CDR2: SGHRS and YFSETQ. This CDR3 is built from 15 residues. The CDR3 region has the DNA TGCGCCAGCAGCTTGTTGGGGGACACACCCACTGAAGCTTTCTTT. Its translation: CASSLLGDTPTEAFF.

V and J are TRBV27 and TRBJ1-2; D not certain. V was shortened by 3 bases and J by 7 bases, with 9 bases between the two germline ends. Looked up from germline, CDR1 is MNHEY and CDR2 is SMNVEV (reference sequence). CDR3 length: 12 amino acids. This CDR3 is CASSFIGGGYTF. The CDR3 DNA reads as TGTGCCAGCAGTTTCATCGGTGGTGGCTACACCTTC.

This clone was counted a single time. The chain joins TRBV5-4 to TRBJ1-2; D is possibly TRBD1 (5 bases). This CDR3 contains 16 residues. CDR1 is SGHNT, CDR2 YYREEE, per germline (reference sequence). V lost 0 bases and J 0 bases, leaving 12 bases between the germline ends. For the CDR3, the DNA is TGTGCCAGCAGCTTGGTGCGGGGGACGACTAACTATGGCTACACCTTC. Its protein is CASSLVRGTTNYGYTF. Looking up the rest from reference TRBV5-4 and TRBJ1-2 gives the full variable domain: ETGVTQSPTHLIKTRGQQVTLRCSSQSGHNTVSWYQQALGQGPQFIFQYYREEENGRGNFPPRFSGLQFPNYSSELNVNALELDDSALYLCASSLVRGTTNYGYTFGSGTRLTVV.

In this sample, this clone turned up a few times. The rearrangement uses TRBV10-3 and TRBJ1-4, with a possible D match to TRBD1 (5 bases). Per germline, CDR1 ENHRY and CDR2 SYGVKD. V shed 11 bases and J shed 5 bases, with 15 bases lying between them. CDR3 length: 13 amino acids. CDR3 sequence reads: CAATAGFNEKLFF. The CDR3 DNA is TGTGCCGCAACGGCAGGGTTCAATGAAAAACTGTTTTTT.

The chain combines TRBV3-1 (or the pseudogene TRBV3-2) with TRBJ1-2; weak D call: TRBD1 (5 bases). Germline CDR1 LGHDT, CDR2 YNNKEL (reference sequence). The length of the CDR3 is 13 residues. Trimming left V 4 bases short and J 6 bases short, with 12 bases between. CDR3 bases: TGTGCCAGCAGCCTCCTCCAGGGTGATGGCTACACCTTC. Translating it yields CASSLLQGDGYTF.

This chain joins TRBV5-1 and TRBJ2-5; weak D call: TRBD2 (5 bases). Trimming pared 5 bases from V and 0 bases from J, leaving 20 bases between. CDR1 is SGHRS, CDR2 YFSETQ, per germline. The CDR3 totals 17 residues. CDR3 sequence: CASRRSPSMNYQETQYF. Written as DNA, the CDR3 is TGCGCCAGCAGACGAAGTCCTAGCATGAATTACCAAGAGACCCAGTACTTC.

The chain employs TRBV4-1 and TRBJ2-1, with D tentatively TRBD2 (6 bases). There are 17 residues in the CDR3. CDR1 and CDR2 (germline): MGHRA, YSYEKL. V dropped 1 base and J dropped 4 bases, with 17 bases sitting between them. CDR3 region: CASSQVRGIIFYNEQFF. CDR3 bases: TGCGCCAGCAGCCAAGTACGGGGGATCATATTTTACAATGAGCAGTTCTTC.

This clone was detected once. The chain combines TRBV30 with TRBJ1-3; D is possibly TRBD1 (6 bases). This CDR3 spans 12 amino acids. Trimming removed 3 bases at V and 8 bases at J, with 11 bases between. In germline, CDR1 is GTSNPN, CDR2 SVGIG (reference sequence). The CDR3 coding sequence is TGTGCCTGGAGCCCCAGGGGTGACACCATATATTTT. Amino acid sequence: CAWSPRGDTIYF.